This T cell receptor beta chain was retrieved from a study of technical replicates of blood from a handful of donors. The assay was immunoSEQ multiplex PCR, and TCRdb's table has in-frame clones only and misses some. The sample contains about 74,000 clones, nearly 97% of which appear only once. V trimming: 4 bases; J trimming: 1 base; junction bases outside the gene matches: 7. The CDR3 consists of 16 residues. The V gene's germline CDR1 is SGDLS and CDR2 YYNGEE. V and J are TRBV9 and TRBJ2-1, with 8 nucleotides matching TRBD2. The sequencing sample was made of T cells isolated from PBMCs. This receptor was identified in a human donor in good health. The CDR3 region has the DNA TGTGCCAGCAGCCCTCGGAGCGGGAGTTCCTACAATGAGCAGTTCTTC. Its protein is CASSPRSGSSYNEQFF.